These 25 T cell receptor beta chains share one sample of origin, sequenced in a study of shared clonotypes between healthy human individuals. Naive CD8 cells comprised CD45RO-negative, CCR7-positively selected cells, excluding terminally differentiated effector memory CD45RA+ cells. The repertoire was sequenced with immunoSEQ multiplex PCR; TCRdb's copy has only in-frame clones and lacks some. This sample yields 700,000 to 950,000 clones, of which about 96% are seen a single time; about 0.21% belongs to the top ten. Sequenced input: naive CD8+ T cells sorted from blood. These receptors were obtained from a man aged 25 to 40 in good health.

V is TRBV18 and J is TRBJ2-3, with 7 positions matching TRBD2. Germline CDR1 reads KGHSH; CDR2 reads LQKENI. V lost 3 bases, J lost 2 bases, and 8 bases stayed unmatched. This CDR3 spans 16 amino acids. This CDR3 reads CASSPDVGGDTDTQYF. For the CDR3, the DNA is TGTGCCAGCTCACCCGACGTGGGGGGGGACACAGATACGCAGTATTTT.

In DNA, the CDR3 is TGTGCCAGCAGCTTAGTCGCCGGGCCCTACGAGCAGTACTTC. Protein: CASSLVAGPYEQYF. This rearrangement joins TRBV11-2 to TRBJ2-7; no clear D gene. The CDR3 length is 14 residues. Trimming pared 1 base from V and 2 bases from J, leaving 9 bases between. Germline V gene lookup returns CDR1 SGHAT and CDR2 FQNNGV.

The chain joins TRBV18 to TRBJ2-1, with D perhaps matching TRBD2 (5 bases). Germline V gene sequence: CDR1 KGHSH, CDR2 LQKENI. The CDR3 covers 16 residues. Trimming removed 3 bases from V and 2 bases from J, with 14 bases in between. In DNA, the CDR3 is TGTGCCAGCTCACCTCGGGATCAAGCCACCTACAATGAGCAGTTCTTC. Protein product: CASSPRDQATYNEQFF. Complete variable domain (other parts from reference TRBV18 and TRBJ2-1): NAGVMQNPRHLVRRRGQEARLRCSPMKGHSHVYWYRQLPEEGLKFMVYLQKENIIDESGMPKERFSAEFPKEGPSILRIQQVVRGDSAAYFCASSPRDQATYNEQFFGPGTRLTVL.

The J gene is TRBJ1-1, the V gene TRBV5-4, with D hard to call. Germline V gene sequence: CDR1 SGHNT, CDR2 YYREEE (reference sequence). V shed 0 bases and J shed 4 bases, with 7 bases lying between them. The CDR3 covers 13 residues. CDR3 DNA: TGTGCCAGCAGCTTGGGGGCTATCACTGAAGCTTTCTTT. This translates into CASSLGAITEAFF.

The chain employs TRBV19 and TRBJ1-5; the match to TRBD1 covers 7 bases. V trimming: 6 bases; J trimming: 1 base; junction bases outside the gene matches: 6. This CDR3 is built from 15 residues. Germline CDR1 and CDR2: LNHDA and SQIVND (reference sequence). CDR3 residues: CASRLTGKSNQPQHF. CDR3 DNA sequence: TGTGCCAGTAGATTGACAGGGAAGAGCAATCAGCCCCAGCATTTT.

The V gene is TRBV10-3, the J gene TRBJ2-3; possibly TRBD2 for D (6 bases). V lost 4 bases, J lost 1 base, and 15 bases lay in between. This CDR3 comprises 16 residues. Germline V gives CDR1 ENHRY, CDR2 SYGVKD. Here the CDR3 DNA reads TGTGCCATCAGTGGCTCGGTAGCGGTGGGCACAGATACGCAGTATTTT. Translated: CAISGSVAVGTDTQYF.

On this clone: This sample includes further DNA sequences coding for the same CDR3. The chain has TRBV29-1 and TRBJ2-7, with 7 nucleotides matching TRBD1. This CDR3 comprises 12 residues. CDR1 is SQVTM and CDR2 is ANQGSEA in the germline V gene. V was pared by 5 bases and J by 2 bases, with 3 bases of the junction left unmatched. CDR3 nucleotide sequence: TGCAGCGTTAGGGACAGTACCTACGAGCAGTACTTC. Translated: CSVRDSTYEQYF.

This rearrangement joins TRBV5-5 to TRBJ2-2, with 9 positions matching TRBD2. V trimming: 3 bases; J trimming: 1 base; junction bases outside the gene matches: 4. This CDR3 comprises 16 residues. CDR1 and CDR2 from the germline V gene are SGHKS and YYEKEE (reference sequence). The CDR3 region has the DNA TGTGCCAGCAGCTCCAGACTAGCGGAGAACACCGGGGAGCTGTTTTTT. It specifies CASSSRLAENTGELFF.

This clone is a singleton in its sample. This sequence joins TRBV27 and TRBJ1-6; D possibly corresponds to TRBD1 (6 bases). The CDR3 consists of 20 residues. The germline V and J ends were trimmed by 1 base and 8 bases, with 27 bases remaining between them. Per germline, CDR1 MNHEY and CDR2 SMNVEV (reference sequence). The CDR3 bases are TGTGCCAGCAGTTTATTGGCACAGTTCGGGATGGGGGCGATGGATTCACCCCTCCACTTT. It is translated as CASSLLAQFGMGAMDSPLHF.

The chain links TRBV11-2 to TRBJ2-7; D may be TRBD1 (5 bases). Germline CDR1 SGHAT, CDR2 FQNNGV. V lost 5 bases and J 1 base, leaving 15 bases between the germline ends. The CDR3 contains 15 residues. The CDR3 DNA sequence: TGTGCCAGCAGCCCCCCCCAGGGTAGATCCTACGAGCAGTACTTC. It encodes CASSPPQGRSYEQYF. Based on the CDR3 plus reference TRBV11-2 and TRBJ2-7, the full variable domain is EAGVAQSPRYKIIEKRQSVAFWCNPISGHATLYWYQQILGQGPKLLIQFQNNGVVDDSQLPKDRFSAERLKGVDSTLKIQPAKLEDSAVYLCASSPPQGRSYEQYFGPGTRLTVT.

This chain's CDR3 is CASSSPAGSSYEQYF. CDR3 bases: TGTGCCAGCAGCTCTCCGGCAGGGAGCTCCTACGAGCAGTACTTC. The chain carries TRBV7-8 and TRBJ2-7; D is tentatively TRBD1 or TRBD2 (5 bases each). CDR3 size: 15 residues. Germline V gives CDR1 SGHVS, CDR2 FQNEAQ. V lost 4 bases and J lost 0, with 13 bases in between.

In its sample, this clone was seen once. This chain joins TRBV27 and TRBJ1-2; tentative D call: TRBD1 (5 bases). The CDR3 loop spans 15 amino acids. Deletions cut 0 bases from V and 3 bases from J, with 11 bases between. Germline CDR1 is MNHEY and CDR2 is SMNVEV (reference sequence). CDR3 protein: CASSLSHRPDYGYTF. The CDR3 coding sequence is TGTGCCAGCAGTTTATCGCACAGGCCCGACTATGGCTACACCTTC.

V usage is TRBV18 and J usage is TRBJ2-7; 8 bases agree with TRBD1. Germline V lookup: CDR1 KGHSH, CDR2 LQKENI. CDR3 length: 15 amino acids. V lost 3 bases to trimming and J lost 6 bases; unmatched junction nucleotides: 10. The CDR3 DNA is TGTGCCAGCTCACCCTGGGGACAGGCCGCGGGCGAGCAGTACTTC. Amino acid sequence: CASSPWGQAAGEQYF.

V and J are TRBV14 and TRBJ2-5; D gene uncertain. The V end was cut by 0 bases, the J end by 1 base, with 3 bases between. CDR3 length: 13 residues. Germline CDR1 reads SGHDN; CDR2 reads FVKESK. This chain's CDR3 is CASSQDPQETQYF. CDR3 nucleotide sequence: TGTGCCAGCAGCCAAGATCCCCAAGAGACCCAGTACTTC.

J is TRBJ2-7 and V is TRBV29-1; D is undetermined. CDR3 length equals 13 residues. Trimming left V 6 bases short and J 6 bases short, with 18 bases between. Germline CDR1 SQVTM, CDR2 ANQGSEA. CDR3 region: CSVVEPSVVEQYF. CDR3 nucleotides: TGCAGCGTGGTCGAGCCGTCAGTGGTCGAGCAGTACTTC.

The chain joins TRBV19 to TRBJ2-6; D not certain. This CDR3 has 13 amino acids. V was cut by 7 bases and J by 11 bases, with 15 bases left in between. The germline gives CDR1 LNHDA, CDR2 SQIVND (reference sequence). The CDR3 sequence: CASISPSKDVLTF. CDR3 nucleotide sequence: TGTGCCAGTATTTCTCCGTCGAAGGACGTCCTGACTTTC.

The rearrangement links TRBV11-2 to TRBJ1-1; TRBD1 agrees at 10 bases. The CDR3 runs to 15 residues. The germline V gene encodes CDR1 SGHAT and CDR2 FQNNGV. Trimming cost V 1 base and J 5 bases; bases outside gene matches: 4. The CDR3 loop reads CASSLGGTGVTEAFF. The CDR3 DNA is TGTGCCAGCAGCTTAGGAGGGACAGGGGTAACTGAAGCTTTCTTT. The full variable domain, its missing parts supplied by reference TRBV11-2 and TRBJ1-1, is EAGVAQSPRYKIIEKRQSVAFWCNPISGHATLYWYQQILGQGPKLLIQFQNNGVVDDSQLPKDRFSAERLKGVDSTLKIQPAKLEDSAVYLCASSLGGTGVTEAFFGQGTRLTVV.

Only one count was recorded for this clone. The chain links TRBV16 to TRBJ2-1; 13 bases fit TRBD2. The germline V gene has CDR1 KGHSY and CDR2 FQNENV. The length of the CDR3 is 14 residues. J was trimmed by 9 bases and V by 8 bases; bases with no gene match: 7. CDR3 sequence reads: CASGGTSGTSEQFF. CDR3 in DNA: TGTGCCAGCGGCGGGACTAGCGGGACCAGTGAGCAGTTCTTC.

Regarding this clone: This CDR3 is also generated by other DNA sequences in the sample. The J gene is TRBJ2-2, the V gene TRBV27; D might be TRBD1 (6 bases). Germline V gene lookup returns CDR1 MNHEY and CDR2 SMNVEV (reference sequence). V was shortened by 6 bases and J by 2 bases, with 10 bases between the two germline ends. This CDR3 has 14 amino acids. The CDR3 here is CASSWGQNTGELFF. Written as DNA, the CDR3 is TGTGCCAGCAGCTGGGGGCAAAACACCGGGGAGCTGTTTTTT.

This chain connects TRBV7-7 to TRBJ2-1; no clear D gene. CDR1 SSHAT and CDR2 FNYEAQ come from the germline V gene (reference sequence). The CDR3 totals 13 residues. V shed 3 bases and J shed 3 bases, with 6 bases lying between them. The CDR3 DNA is TGTGCCAGCAGCTTCAGGAACTACAATGAGCAGTTCTTC. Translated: CASSFRNYNEQFF.

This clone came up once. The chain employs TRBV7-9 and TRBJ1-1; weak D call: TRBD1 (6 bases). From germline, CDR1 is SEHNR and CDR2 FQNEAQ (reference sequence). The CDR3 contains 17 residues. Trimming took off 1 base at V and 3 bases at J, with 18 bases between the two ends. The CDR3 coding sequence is TGTGCCAGCAGCTTAGGTTGGGGGCGCGATGAGGACACTGAAGCTTTCTTT. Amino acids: CASSLGWGRDEDTEAFF. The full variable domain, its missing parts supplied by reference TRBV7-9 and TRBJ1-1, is DTGVSQNPRHKITKRGQNVTFRCDPISEHNRLYWYRQTLGQGPEFLTYFQNEAQLEKSRLLSDRFSAERPKGSFSTLEIQRTEQGDSAMYLCASSLGWGRDEDTEAFFGQGTRLTVV.

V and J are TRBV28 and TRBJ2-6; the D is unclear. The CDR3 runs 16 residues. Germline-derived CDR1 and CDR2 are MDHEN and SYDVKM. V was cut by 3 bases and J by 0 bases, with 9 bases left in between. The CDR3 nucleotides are TGTGCCAGCAGTTTGCAAAAGCTCTCTGGGGCCAACGTCCTGACTTTC. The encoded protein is CASSLQKLSGANVLTF. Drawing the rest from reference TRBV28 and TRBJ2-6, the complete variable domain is DVKVTQSSRYLVKRTGEKVFLECVQDMDHENMFWYRQDPGLGLRLIYFSYDVKMKEKGDIPEGYSVSREKKERFSLILESASTNQTSMYLCASSLQKLSGANVLTFGAGSRLTVL.

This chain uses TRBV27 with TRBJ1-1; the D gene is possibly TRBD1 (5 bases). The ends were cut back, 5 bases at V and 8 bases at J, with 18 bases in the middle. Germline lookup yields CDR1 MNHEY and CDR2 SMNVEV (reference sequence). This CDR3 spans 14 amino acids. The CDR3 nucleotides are TGTGCCAGCAGTGCAGCCCCCGGACATGTCGAAGCTTTCTTT. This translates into CASSAAPGHVEAFF.

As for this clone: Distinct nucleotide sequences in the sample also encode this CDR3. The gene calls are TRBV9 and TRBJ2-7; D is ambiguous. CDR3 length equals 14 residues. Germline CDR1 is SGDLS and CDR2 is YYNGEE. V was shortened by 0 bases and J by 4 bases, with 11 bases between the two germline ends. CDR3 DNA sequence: TGTGCCAGCAGCGTAGAGGGTGGTGGTTACGAGCAGTACTTC. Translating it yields CASSVEGGGYEQYF.

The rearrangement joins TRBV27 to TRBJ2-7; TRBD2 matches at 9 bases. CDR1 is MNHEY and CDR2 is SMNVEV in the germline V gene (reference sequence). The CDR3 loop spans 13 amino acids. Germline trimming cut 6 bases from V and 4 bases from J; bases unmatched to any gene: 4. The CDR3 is CASRGTSLYEQYF. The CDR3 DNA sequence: TGTGCCAGCAGGGGGACTAGCCTTTACGAGCAGTACTTC.